This TCR beta chain was captured by sequencing in a study of OX40 agonist ivuxolimab in advanced cancers. Study-wide context: Ivuxolimab was a fully human IgG2 agonistic monoclonal antibody targeting the costimulatory receptor OX40 (CD134). Intravenous ivuxolimab was administered to patients every 2 weeks at six dose levels: 0.01, 0.1, 0.3, 1.5, 3 and 10 mg/kg. Of the approximately 54 patients in dose escalation, 19 had hepatocellular carcinoma, about 15 had melanoma, 9 had renal cell carcinoma and 9 had head and neck cancer. A male proportion of roughly 85% and a mean age of approximately 60 years, ranging from about 23 to 90, were recorded for the dose-escalation cohort. Prior anti-PD-1, anti-PD-L1 or anti-CTLA-4 therapy was permitted, and checkpoint inhibitors had been received by 30% to 40% of dose-escalation patients. Partial responses occurred in three dose-escalation patients, of whom one had hepatocellular carcinoma and two had cutaneous melanoma. Peripheral TCRbeta sequencing aimed to test whether ivuxolimab altered TCR sequence diversity and caused clonal T-cell expansion. The monotherapy dose-escalation portion (N ≈ 57 patients) of the phase I ivuxolimab trial is reported in the paper. Study-wide conclusions, independent of this receptor: The antigen specificity of the clonally expanded peripheral T cells was not determined. After ivuxolimab, CD8+ T cells had more expanded clones than CD4+ T cells on average. Low levels of normalized T-cell clonal expansion were also shown by some nonresponding patients. In the 0.1-3.0 mg/kg groups, partial responders had among the lowest normalized peripheral clonal expansion, particularly in CD8+ T cells. At doses from 0.1 to 3.0 mg/kg, clonal expansion was seen in both CD4+ and CD8+ blood T cells between baseline and week 6.

Patients with autoimmune disease history or receiving systemic immunosuppression were excluded from the trial. Peripheral blood for TCR sequencing was collected from all dose cohorts at baseline, on cycle 4 day 1, and on cycle 7 day 1. The samples were drawn from a first-in-human, open-label, multicenter phase I dose-escalation trial of ivuxolimab. Adults with locally advanced or metastatic melanoma, renal cell, hepatocellular, or head and neck squamous cell carcinoma were enrolled in the trial. Before TCR sequencing, CD4+ T cells and CD8+ T cells were sorted from peripheral blood as separate populations. As to this clone: Its recognized antigen is unknown. No base qualities exist here, and no much larger clone lies one base off it.

Genomic DNA was extracted from sorted cells for sequencing of the TCRbeta CDR3 region. The immunoSEQ Assay was used to sequence the TCRbeta CDR3 regions. As stored in TCRdb, this immuneACCESS dataset retains in-frame rearrangements with V and J assigned. A fraction of the clones does not appear; measured against another copy, unresolved V genes explain less than half of the discrepancy, and the remainder lacks a known reason. The sample contains about 46,000 clones, about 90% of them found a single time. The ten largest clones capture around 3.5% of the sample. CDR1 and CDR2, per the germline V gene, are MNHEY and SVGAGI. Between the V and J ends, shortened by 2 bases and 4 bases respectively, the junction contains 11 bases. Spanning cysteine to phenylalanine, the CDR3 consists of 15 amino acids. CDR3 DNA only is kept here, 45 bases in frame from base 1.

The material sequenced was CD4+ or CD8+ T cells sorted from blood, taken in a trial of the OX40 agonist ivuxolimab. The chain employs TRBV6-5 and TRBJ1-4, with no D gene named confidently. This clonotype originated in an adult with an advanced solid tumor such as melanoma, head and neck, liver or kidney cancer. The CDR3 amino acid sequence is: CASSYRGWGNEKLFF. The nucleotides are TGTGCCAGCAGTTACCGAGGGTGGGGTAATGAAAAACTGTTTTTT.